The sequence of this T cell receptor (beta chain) was determined in a study of yellow fever vaccine responses in identical twins. Study findings and constraints: It has been reported that, in twins, the vaccine T cell response seemed partly convergent and partly personalized.

This clonotype was observed a few times. Antigen unknown. V dropped 5 bases and J dropped 7; count of bases not matched to a gene: 13. The CDR3 loop spans 17 amino acids. CDR1 SSHAT and CDR2 FNYEAQ come from the germline V gene (reference sequence). TCRdb passed the RT-PCR reads through MiXCR, listing each CDR3 protein once. Among around 20,000 distinct CDR3 sequences listed, approximately 68% were seen once. The genes are TRBV7-7 and TRBJ2-1; 11 bases match TRBD2. The source of this sequence is a young woman who received the yellow fever vaccine. The sequences come from T cells from blood (PBMCs), unsorted or a sorted subset (not recorded which), collected before or after yellow fever vaccination (not recorded which). DNA of the CDR3: TGTGCCAGCAGCATAAGACTAGCGGGGCCCCCGGGGAATGAGCAGTTCTTC. It encodes CASSIRLAGPPGNEQFF.